This TCR beta chain came from a study of human T cells and chemical hapten exposure. Study context: Variation in per-sample TCR yields came mainly from small pooled library volume differences. Study observations and caveats: Among TCRs, those above 1 in 1000 frequency were unaffected by DPC sensitization.

This clonotype was found a few times. Its antigen is unidentified. V dropped 6 bases and J dropped 6 bases, with 14 bases sitting between them. This CDR3 has 13 residues. Single cDNA molecules in the library carried unique molecular identifiers attached during preparation. MiXCR, applied by TCRdb to the RACE reads, yields one record per CDR3 protein. This sample has about 130,000 distinct CDR3 sequences, with approximately 9.1% found just once. The time point is: healthy volunteer bleed at 2 weeks. Unseparated into fractions, whole blood served as the source from which total RNA was extracted. This TCR derives from a male donor in good health. Some clones in this sample may be carry-over from other donors' samples. The V call is TRBV12-3 or TRBV12-4, the J call TRBJ1-2; D might be TRBD1 (5 bases). The sequencing sample was made of whole blood. The CDR3 DNA reads as TGTGCCAGCAGACCCGACAGAGCGAATGGCTACACCTTC. Its translation: CASRPDRANGYTF.